This note documents a single T cell receptor (beta chain) sequence. These data belong to a study of chronic HIV infection and antiretroviral therapy. Germline assignment: CDR1 MRHNA and CDR2 SNTAGT. V shed 6 bases and J 6 bases; nucleotides not matched to a gene: 1. The CDR3 is made up of 14 amino acids. TCRdb used MiXCR to reprocess the 5' RACE reads, holding one entry per CDR3 protein. This table has about 31,000 distinct CDR3 sequences, around 8.6% appearing once. The source material was peripheral blood. The source is an adult who had HIV and had not received antiretroviral therapy, or was an uninfected healthy control (not recorded which). The genes are TRBV6-4 and TRBJ2-1; 14 bases agree with TRBD2. CDR3 DNA sequence: TGTGCCAGCAGCGGGACTAGCGGGGGCAATGAGCAGTTCTTC. Amino acid sequence: CASSGTSGGNEQFF.